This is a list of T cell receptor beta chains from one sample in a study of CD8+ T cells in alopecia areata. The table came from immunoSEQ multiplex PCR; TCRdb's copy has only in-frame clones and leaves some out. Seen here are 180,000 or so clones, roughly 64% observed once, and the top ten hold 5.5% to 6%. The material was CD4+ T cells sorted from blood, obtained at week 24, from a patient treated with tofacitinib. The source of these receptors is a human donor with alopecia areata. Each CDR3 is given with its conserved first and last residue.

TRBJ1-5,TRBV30,CAWTLVAGGQPQHF
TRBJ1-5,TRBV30,CAWSVIKGQPQHF
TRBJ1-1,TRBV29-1,CSVVVTGQTNTEAFF
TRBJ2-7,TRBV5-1,CASSLTGEAYEQYF
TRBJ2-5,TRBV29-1,CSVDFTGRGQETQYF
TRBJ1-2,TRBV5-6,CASSFVAVGYTF
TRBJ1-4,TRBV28,CASGRATNEKLFF
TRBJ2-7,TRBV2,CASSERTGGWGEQYF
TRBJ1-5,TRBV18,CASSPTGGNQPQHF
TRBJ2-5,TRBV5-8,CASSLAVRGPNPATQYF
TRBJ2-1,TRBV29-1,CSVVSGGSNEQFF
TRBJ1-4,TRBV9,CASSVTSGARNEKLFF
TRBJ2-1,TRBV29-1,CSVEEGRGGDEQFF
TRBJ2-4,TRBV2,CASSEDRTSVRGSIQYF